This T cell receptor beta chain was profiled in a study of OX40 agonist ivuxolimab in advanced cancers. Study-wide background: Administration of intravenous ivuxolimab to patients occurred every 2 weeks at 0.01 to 10 mg/kg. A partial response was reached by three patients: one with hepatocellular carcinoma and two with cutaneous melanoma.

Some clones are missing from TCRdb's copy, which holds only in-frame ones; the method was immunoSEQ multiplex PCR. The sample lists about 68,000 clones, roughly 86% seen once, with around 1.9% in the top ten. At cycle 4 day 1, cycle 7 day 1, and baseline, blood was sampled. The receptor's source is an adult with an advanced solid tumor such as melanoma, head and neck, liver or kidney cancer. Sequencing was performed on CD4+ or CD8+ T cells sorted from blood, taken in a trial of the OX40 agonist ivuxolimab.

Written as DNA, the CDR3 is TGTGCCAGCAGTTTACAACAGGGCCGACGCTCCTACGAGCAGTACTTC. This codes for CASSLQQGRRSYEQYF. The chain combines TRBV27 with TRBJ2-7, with D possibly matching TRBD1 (6 bases). Trimming removed 2 bases at V and 0 bases at J, with 14 bases between. CDR1 is MNHEY, CDR2 SMNVEV, per germline (reference sequence). The CDR3 length is 16 residues.